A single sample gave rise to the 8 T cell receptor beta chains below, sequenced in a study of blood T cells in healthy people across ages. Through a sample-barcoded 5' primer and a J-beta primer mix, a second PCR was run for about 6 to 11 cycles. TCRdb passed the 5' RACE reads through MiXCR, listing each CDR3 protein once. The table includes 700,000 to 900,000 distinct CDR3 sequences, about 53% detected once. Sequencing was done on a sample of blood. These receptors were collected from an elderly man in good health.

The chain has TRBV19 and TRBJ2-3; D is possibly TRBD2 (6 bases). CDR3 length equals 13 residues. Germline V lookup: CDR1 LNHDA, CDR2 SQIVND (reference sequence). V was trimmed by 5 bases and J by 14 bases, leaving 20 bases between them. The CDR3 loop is CASSEEGWGYAYF. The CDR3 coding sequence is TGTGCCAGTAGTGAGGAGGGGTGGGGATACGCGTATTTT.

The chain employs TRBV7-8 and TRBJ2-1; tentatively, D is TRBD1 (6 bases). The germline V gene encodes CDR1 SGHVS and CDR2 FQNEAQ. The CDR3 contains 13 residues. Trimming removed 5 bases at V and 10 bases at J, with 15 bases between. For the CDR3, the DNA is TGTGCCAGCAGCCCCGACAGGTTGTGGGAGCAGTTCTTC. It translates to CASSPDRLWEQFF.

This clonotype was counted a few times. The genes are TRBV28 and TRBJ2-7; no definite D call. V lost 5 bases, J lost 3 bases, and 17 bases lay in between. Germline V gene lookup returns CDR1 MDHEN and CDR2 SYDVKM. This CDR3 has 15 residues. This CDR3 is CASSPPRGFGYEQYF. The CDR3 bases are TGTGCCAGCAGTCCGCCTAGAGGTTTTGGCTACGAGCAGTACTTC.

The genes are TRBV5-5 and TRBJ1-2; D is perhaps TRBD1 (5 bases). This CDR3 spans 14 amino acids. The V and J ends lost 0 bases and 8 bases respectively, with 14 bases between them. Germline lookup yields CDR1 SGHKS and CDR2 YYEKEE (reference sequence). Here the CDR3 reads CASSLATEALGYTF. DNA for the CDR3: TGTGCCAGCAGCTTGGCGACAGAGGCTTTGGGCTACACCTTC.

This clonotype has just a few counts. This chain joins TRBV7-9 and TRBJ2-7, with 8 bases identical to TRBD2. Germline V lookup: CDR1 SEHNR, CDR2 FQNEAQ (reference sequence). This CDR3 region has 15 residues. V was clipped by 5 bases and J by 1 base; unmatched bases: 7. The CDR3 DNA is TGTGCCAGCAGCGGAGGCGGGGGGAAGTCCTACGAGCAGTACTTC. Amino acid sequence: CASSGGGGKSYEQYF.

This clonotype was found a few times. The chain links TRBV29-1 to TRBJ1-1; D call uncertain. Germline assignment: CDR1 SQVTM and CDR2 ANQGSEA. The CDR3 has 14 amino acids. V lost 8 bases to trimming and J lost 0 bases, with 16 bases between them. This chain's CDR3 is CSSHSGGLNTEAFF. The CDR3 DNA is TGCAGCAGCCATTCGGGAGGGTTGAACACTGAAGCTTTCTTT.

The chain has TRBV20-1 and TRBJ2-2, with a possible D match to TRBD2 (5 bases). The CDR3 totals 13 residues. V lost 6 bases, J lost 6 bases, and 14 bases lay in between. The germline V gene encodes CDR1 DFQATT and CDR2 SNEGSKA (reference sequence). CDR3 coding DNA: TGCAGTGCGGCCGGGGTTAGGGCCGGGGAGCTGTTTTTT. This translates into CSAAGVRAGELFF.

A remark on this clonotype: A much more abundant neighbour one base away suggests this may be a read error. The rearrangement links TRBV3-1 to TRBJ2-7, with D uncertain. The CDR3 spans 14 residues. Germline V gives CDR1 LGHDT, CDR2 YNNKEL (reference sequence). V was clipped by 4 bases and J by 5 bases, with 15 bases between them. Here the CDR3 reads CASSPPDPIHEQYF. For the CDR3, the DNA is TGTGCCAGCAGCCCCCCGGACCCGATCCACGAGCAGTACTTC.